This TCR beta chain was sequenced for a study of T-cell memory formation after mild COVID-19. Constant-segment-primed 5'RACE gave TCR alpha and TCR beta cDNA libraries with sample barcodes and UMIs. In TCRdb, the 5' RACE reads were re-called with MiXCR into one record per CDR3 protein. Of around 47,000 distinct CDR3 sequences in the sample, less than 9.5% were seen once. This clonotype occurred a few times. Per the germline V gene, CDR1 is LGHDT and CDR2 is YNNKEL (reference sequence). V lost 1 base to trimming and J lost 1 base, with 12 bases between them. This CDR3 comprises 16 residues. The sequence was collected from an adult woman who had mild COVID-19 (a few samples of this study predate the infection). Cell type and time point are not known. Sequenced input: PBMCs or a T cell subset sorted from them (not recorded which). The chain has TRBV3-1 and TRBJ2-3; perhaps D is TRBD1 or TRBD2 (6 bases each). The CDR3 loop is CASSQGVGGRTDTQYF. CDR3 coding DNA: TGTGCCAGCAGCCAAGGGGTTGGGGGGCGCACAGATACGCAGTATTTT.